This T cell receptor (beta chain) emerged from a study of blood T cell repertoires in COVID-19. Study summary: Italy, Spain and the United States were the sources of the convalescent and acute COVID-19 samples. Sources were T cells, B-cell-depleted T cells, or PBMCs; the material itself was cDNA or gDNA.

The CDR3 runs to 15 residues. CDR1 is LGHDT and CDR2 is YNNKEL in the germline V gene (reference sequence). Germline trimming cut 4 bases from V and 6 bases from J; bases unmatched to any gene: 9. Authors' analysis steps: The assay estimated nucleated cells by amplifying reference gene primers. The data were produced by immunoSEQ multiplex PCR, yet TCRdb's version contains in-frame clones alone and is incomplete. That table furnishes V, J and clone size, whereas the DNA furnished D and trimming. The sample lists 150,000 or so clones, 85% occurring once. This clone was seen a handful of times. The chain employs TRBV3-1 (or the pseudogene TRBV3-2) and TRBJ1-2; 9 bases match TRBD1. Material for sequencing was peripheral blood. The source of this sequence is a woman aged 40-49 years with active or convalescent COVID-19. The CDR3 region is CASSRRDRERNGYTF. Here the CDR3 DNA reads TGTGCCAGCAGCCGCCGGGACAGGGAGAGGAATGGCTACACCTTC.